This T cell receptor beta chain was captured in a study of T cell repertoires in cytomegalovirus infection. Study at large: Evidence of both CMV infection and a matching HLA type came from public TCR beta signatures.

Findings and caveats of the study: It was HLA-C-restricted CMV-specific TCR beta clonotypes that dominated the response ex vivo.

A remark on this clonotype: What it binds is not known.

One entry per CDR3 protein results from TCRdb running MiXCR on the reads. The data contain about 770,000 distinct CDR3 sequences, just under 30% of them singletons. The V end lost 1 base, the J end lost 0 bases, and 15 bases lay between the germline ends. This CDR3 has 17 amino acids. Germline assignment: CDR1 MGHDK and CDR2 SYGVNS. This TCR was sampled from a human donor in good health (CMV status not recorded). Some clones in this sample may be carry-over from other donors' samples. V is TRBV25-1 and J is TRBJ1-1; D gene ambiguous. The sequencing used cultured CD8+ T cells from PBMCs, collected from culture after CMV antigen stimulation. The DNA for the CDR3 is TGTGCCAGCAGTGAATTGGAGGGAGAACCGGTGAACACTGAAGCTTTCTTT. The encoded protein is CASSELEGEPVNTEAFF.